This T cell receptor (beta chain) was recorded in a study of OX40 agonist ivuxolimab in advanced cancers. Using immunoSEQ multiplex PCR, the repertoire was profiled, and TCRdb retains in-frame clones only, with some absent. The repertoire includes just under 20,000 clones, 75% to 90% of them detected once, and 30% to 35% sits in the top ten. Remarks on this clone: Its antigen is unknown.

The CDR3 covers 16 residues. Germline loops: CDR1 MDHEN, CDR2 SYDVKM. With 1 base clipped from V and 3 bases from J, the junction kept 6 bases outside the gene matches. Overall study findings and caveats: The study observed clonal expansion of CD4+ and CD8+ blood T cells by week 6 at 0.1 to 3.0 mg/kg. Fewer expanded clones were found on average in CD4+ than in CD8+ T cells.

V is TRBV28 and J is TRBJ2-1; 7 nucleotides align to TRBD2. The sample consisted of CD4+ or CD8+ T cells sorted from blood, taken in a trial of the OX40 agonist ivuxolimab. The clonotype originates from an adult with an advanced solid tumor such as melanoma, head and neck, liver or kidney cancer. CDR3 in amino acids: CASSLSASGNYNEQFF. CDR3 DNA: TGTGCCAGCAGTTTATCGGCTAGCGGAAACTACAATGAGCAGTTCTTC.